A single sample is the source of the 22 T cell receptor beta chains below, sequenced in a study of shared clonotypes between healthy human individuals. Assay: immunoSEQ multiplex PCR; the TCRdb copy retains only in-frame clones and omits some. The repertoire consists of about 1.1 million clones, with about 72% occurring once and the leading ten covering 0.89%. Sequences were obtained from memory CD4+ T cells from PBMCs. The subset here: CD45RA-negative fraction. Source of these receptors: a man between 18 and 35 years old in good health. Some clones in this sample may be carry-over from other donors' samples.

This rearrangement joins TRBV23-1 to TRBJ1-5, with D uncertain. TRBV23-1 carries the ORF label, with uncertain function. The CDR3 has 14 residues. The V end was cut by 10 bases, the J end by 7 bases, with 20 bases between. This chain's CDR3 is CAIRGDRVYQPQHF. The CDR3 DNA reads TGCGCCATCCGCGGCGATAGGGTATACCAGCCCCAGCATTTT.

This clone has only a few counts. V and J are TRBV29-1 and TRBJ2-5; possible D gene TRBD2, 6 bases. Germline values: CDR1 SQVTM, CDR2 ANQGSEA. The CDR3 contains 12 residues. This chain's CDR3 is CPTREYQETQYF. CDR3 DNA: TGCCCTACACGGGAGTATCAAGAGACCCAGTACTTC. The full variable domain, in which reference TRBV29-1 and TRBJ2-5 provide the parts outside the CDR3, is SAVISQKPSRDICQRGTSLTIQCQVDSQVTMMFWYRQQPGQSLTLIATANQGSEATYESGFVIDKFPISRPNLTFSTLTVSNMSPEDSSIYLCPTREYQETQYFGPGTRLLVL.

The chain joins TRBV7-3 to TRBJ2-1; D call uncertain. CDR1 is SGHTA, CDR2 FQGTGA, per germline. The CDR3 contains 15 residues. Deletions cut 1 base from V and 9 bases from J, with 16 bases between. The CDR3 DNA sequence: TGTGCCAGCAGCTTAAGAGGTGGGTGGAAGATTGAGCAGTTCTTC. Its translation is CASSLRGGWKIEQFF.

V gene TRBV14 combines with J gene TRBJ2-7, with TRBD1 matching over 7 bases. There are 18 residues in the CDR3. Per germline, CDR1 SGHDN and CDR2 FVKESK. Trimming cost V 0 bases and J 1 base; bases outside gene matches: 12. The CDR3 nucleotides read TGTGCCAGCAGCCAAGATCCCAGGCGCCGGGACAGTTCCTACGAGCAGTACTTC. Residues: CASSQDPRRRDSSYEQYF. The whole variable domain, remainder taken from reference TRBV14 and TRBJ2-7, is EAGVTQFPSHSVIEKGQTVTLRCDPISGHDNLYWYRRVMGKEIKFLLHFVKESKQDESGMPNNRFLAERTGGTYSTLKVQPAELEDSGVYFCASSQDPRRRDSSYEQYFGPGTRLTVT.

V is TRBV29-1 and J is TRBJ1-1; unclear D gene. Germline V gene lookup returns CDR1 SQVTM and CDR2 ANQGSEA. The CDR3 has 13 residues. Trimming left V 3 bases short and J 1 base short, with 9 bases between. DNA for the CDR3: TGCAGCGTTGACCGTCGGCAGAACACTGAAGCTTTCTTT. Its protein is CSVDRRQNTEAFF.

The V call is TRBV28, the J call TRBJ1-2, with D possibly TRBD1 on 5 matching bases. V dropped 3 bases and J dropped 2 bases, with 13 bases sitting between them. This CDR3 comprises 15 residues. Germline V CDR1 and CDR2: MDHEN, SYDVKM. CDR3 bases: TGTGCCAGCAGTTTGGGACGTCACAGGAACTATGGCTACACCTTC. Residues: CASSLGRHRNYGYTF.

This CDR3 reads CASSQWGLFETQYF. As DNA, the CDR3 is TGTGCCAGCAGCCAGTGGGGACTATTTGAGACCCAGTACTTC. This chain uses TRBV14 with TRBJ2-5; 7 bases align to TRBD2. V trimming: 3 bases; J trimming: 5 bases; junction bases outside the gene matches: 6. The germline V gene has CDR1 SGHDN and CDR2 FVKESK. This CDR3 is built from 14 residues.

The rearrangement links TRBV5-3 to TRBJ1-1; D not certain. TRBV5-3 is assigned to the ORF class and has an uncertain function. This CDR3 has 9 residues. Trimming pared 4 bases from V and 13 bases from J, leaving 8 bases between. The CDR3 sequence is CARSLKGFF. In DNA, the CDR3 is TGTGCCAGAAGCCTAAAAGGTTTCTTT.

This sequence joins TRBV4-2 and TRBJ2-1, with a weak D call TRBD2 (6 bases). The CDR3 is made up of 14 amino acids. V was shortened by 1 base and J by 7 bases, with 11 bases between the two germline ends. The V gene's germline CDR1 is LGHNA and CDR2 YNFKEQ. In DNA form, the CDR3 reads TGTGCCAGCAGCCAAGCGGGAGTGGGGAATGAGCAGTTCTTC. Translating gives CASSQAGVGNEQFF.

Regarding this clone: Other DNA sequences in this sample translate to the same CDR3. V and J are TRBV9 and TRBJ2-1; perhaps TRBD2 as D (5 bases). CDR3 size: 15 residues. Trimming left V 2 bases short and J 0 bases short, with 9 bases between. The germline V gene encodes CDR1 SGDLS and CDR2 YYNGEE. In DNA form, the CDR3 reads TGTGCCAGCAGCGTCAGCGGAAGCTCCTACAATGAGCAGTTCTTC. Translation: CASSVSGSSYNEQFF.

V and J are TRBV19 and TRBJ2-1; 8 bases line up with TRBD1. The CDR3 runs to 15 residues. CDR1 and CDR2 from the germline V gene are LNHDA and SQIVND (reference sequence). Trimming at V came to 8 bases and at J to 3 bases, leaving 9 bases not matched to a gene. The CDR3 DNA reads as TGTGCCAGTGCCCCAACAGGGGGGATCTACAATGAGCAGTTCTTC. Translating gives CASAPTGGIYNEQFF.

This chain connects TRBV7-2 to TRBJ1-1; D unresolved. V lost 1 base to trimming and J lost 6 bases, with 15 bases between them. This CDR3 has 15 amino acids. Germline CDR1 is SGHTA and CDR2 is FQGNSA. This chain's CDR3 is CASSLVRLGRAEAFF. The DNA of the CDR3 is TGTGCCAGCAGCTTAGTAAGGTTGGGGAGGGCTGAAGCTTTCTTT.

The chain combines TRBV11-2 with TRBJ2-7; D call uncertain. The V and J ends lost 5 bases and 3 bases respectively, with 17 bases between them. Germline lookup yields CDR1 SGHAT and CDR2 FQNNGV. This CDR3 region has 15 residues. The CDR3 sequence: CASSPIRHEDYEQYF. The CDR3 nucleotides read TGTGCCAGCAGCCCGATTCGGCATGAAGACTACGAGCAGTACTTC.

The chain has TRBV5-1 and TRBJ2-6; TRBD2 agrees at 10 bases. Trimming removed 2 bases from V and 2 bases from J; junction bases left unmatched: 1. This CDR3 is 16 amino acids long. The V gene's germline CDR1 is SGHRS and CDR2 YFSETQ. For the CDR3, the DNA is TGCGCCAGCAGCTTCCTAGCGGGAGCTGGGGCCAACGTCCTGACTTTC. Amino acid sequence: CASSFLAGAGANVLTF.

The V and J genes are TRBV5-1 and TRBJ2-7; D might be TRBD1 or TRBD2, each matching 7 bases. Looked up from germline, CDR1 is SGHRS and CDR2 is YFSETQ. V lost 1 base, J lost 5 bases, and 13 bases lay in between. CDR3 length: 14 amino acids. The CDR3 spells CASSLFQGGNEQYF. In nucleotides, the CDR3 is TGCGCCAGCAGCTTGTTCCAGGGGGGGAACGAGCAGTACTTC.

The V gene is TRBV4-1, the J gene TRBJ2-7, with D perhaps TRBD1 or TRBD2 (5 bases each). This CDR3 spans 15 amino acids. Germline V CDR1 and CDR2: MGHRA, YSYEKL. V lost 4 bases, J lost 3 bases, and 16 bases lay in between. The CDR3 DNA follows: TGCGCCAGCAGCCCCATCTTGGGGGATATCTACGAGCAGTACTTC. This encodes CASSPILGDIYEQYF.

The chain has TRBV28 and TRBJ1-2; D not certain. Germline V gene data show CDR1 as MDHEN and CDR2 as SYDVKM. The CDR3 is 14 residues long. Trimming pared 3 bases from V and 5 bases from J, leaving 13 bases between. The CDR3 nucleotides read TGTGCCAGCAGTTTGGATCCGAGGTGGTATGGCTACACCTTC. Translated, it gives CASSLDPRWYGYTF.

CDR3 residues: CASSVGAGRSTDTQYF. DNA for the CDR3: TGTGCCAGCAGCGTGGGGGCGGGGAGGAGCACAGATACGCAGTATTTT. The chain recombines TRBV7-8 with TRBJ2-3; D is perhaps TRBD1 or TRBD2 (6 bases each). Between the trimmed V and J ends, which lost 5 bases and 0 bases, there was a span of 15 bases. CDR1 is SGHVS, CDR2 FQNEAQ, per germline. The CDR3 is 16 residues long.

CDR3 DNA sequence: TGTGCCAGTAGTAATCAGGGCCAGGGCACTGAAGCTTTCTTT. Translation: CASSNQGQGTEAFF. The V gene is TRBV19, the J gene TRBJ1-1; D possibly corresponds to TRBD1 (5 bases). Germline CDR1 LNHDA, CDR2 SQIVND (reference sequence). CDR3 length: 14 residues. V was pared by 4 bases and J by 4 bases, with 13 bases between.

The genes are TRBV19 and TRBJ2-1; maybe TRBD2 (5 bases). V was trimmed by 3 bases and J by 2 bases, leaving 8 bases between them. The CDR3 sequence is 14 residues long. CDR1 and CDR2 from the germline V gene are LNHDA and SQIVND (reference sequence). CDR3 sequence reads: CASSIPGAYNEQFF. CDR3 DNA: TGTGCCAGTAGTATCCCCGGGGCCTACAATGAGCAGTTCTTC. Full variable domain (missing parts from reference TRBV19 and TRBJ2-1): DGGITQSPKYLFRKEGQNVTLSCEQNLNHDAMYWYRQDPGQGLRLIYYSQIVNDFQKGDIAEGYSVSREKKESFPLTVTSAQKNPTAFYLCASSIPGAYNEQFFGPGTRLTVL.

V usage is TRBV28 and J usage is TRBJ2-1; a weak D match, TRBD2 (5 bases). There are 13 residues in the CDR3. Germline-derived CDR1 and CDR2 are MDHEN and SYDVKM. The V and J ends lost 4 bases and 4 bases respectively, with 8 bases between them. The CDR3 nucleotides read TGTGCCAGCAGTTCGGACTCTTACAATGAGCAGTTCTTC. Amino acids: CASSSDSYNEQFF.

This clone was seen more than once but under ten times. Written as DNA, the CDR3 is TGTGCCAGCAGTTTGGGGTGGCAGGGGCTAAAGTTGCCCTACGAGCAGTACTTC. It codes for CASSLGWQGLKLPYEQYF. The chain joins TRBV27 to TRBJ2-7; maybe TRBD1 (6 bases). V was cut by 3 bases and J by 2 bases, with 23 bases left in between. The CDR3 totals 18 residues. In germline, CDR1 is MNHEY, CDR2 SMNVEV (reference sequence).